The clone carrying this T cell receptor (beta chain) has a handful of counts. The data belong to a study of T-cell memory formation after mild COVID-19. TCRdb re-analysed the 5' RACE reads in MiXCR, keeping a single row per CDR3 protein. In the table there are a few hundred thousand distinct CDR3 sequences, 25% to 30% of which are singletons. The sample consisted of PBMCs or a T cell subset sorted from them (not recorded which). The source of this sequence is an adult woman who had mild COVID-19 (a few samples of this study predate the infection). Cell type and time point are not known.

The CDR3 spells CASSLWVAGGSDTQYF. CDR3 in DNA: TGTGCCAGCAGCTTATGGGTAGCGGGAGGCTCAGATACGCAGTATTTT. This chain links TRBV7-9 with TRBJ2-3, with 10 nucleotides matching TRBD2. CDR1 is SEHNR, CDR2 FQNEAQ, per germline (reference sequence). The ends lost 2 bases at V and 4 bases at J; junction bases unmatched: 6. This CDR3 is built from 16 residues.